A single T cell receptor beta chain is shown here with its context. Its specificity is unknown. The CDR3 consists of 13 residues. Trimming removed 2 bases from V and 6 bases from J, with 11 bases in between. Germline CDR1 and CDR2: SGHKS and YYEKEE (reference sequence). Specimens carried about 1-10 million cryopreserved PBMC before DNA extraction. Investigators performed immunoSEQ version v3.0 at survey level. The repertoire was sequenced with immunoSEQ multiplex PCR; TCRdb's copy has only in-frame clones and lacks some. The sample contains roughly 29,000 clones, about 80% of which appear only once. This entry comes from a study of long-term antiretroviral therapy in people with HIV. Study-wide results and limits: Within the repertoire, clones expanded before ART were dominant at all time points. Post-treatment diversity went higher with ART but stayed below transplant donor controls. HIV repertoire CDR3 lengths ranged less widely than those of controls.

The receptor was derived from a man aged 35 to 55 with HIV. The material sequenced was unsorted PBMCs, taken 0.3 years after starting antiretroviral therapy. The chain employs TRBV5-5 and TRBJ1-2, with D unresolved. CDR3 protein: CASSLLGIDGYTF. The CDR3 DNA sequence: TGTGCCAGCAGCTTATTGGGAATTGATGGCTACACCTTC.